This T cell receptor (beta chain) stems from a study of early T cells in non-severe SARS-CoV-2 infection. Study-level background: Bulk RNA from unsorted whole blood was sequenced; chains were unpaired. The study's findings and limits: Matches to VDJdb favored anti-spike CD8 responses and missed private and CD4 specificities.

As for this clonotype: As yet, its antigen is unknown.

Trimming took 8 bases from V and 15 from J; bases not matched to a gene: 12. This CDR3 contains 12 residues. Germline CDR1 SGHTA, CDR2 FQGNSA. One entry per CDR3 protein results from TCRdb running MiXCR on the 5' RACE reads. This repertoire shows 95,000 to 110,000 distinct CDR3 sequences, around 10% found once; its top ten account for about 8.1%. Sequencing used whole blood. The receptor comes from an adult who was a healthcare worker with PCR-confirmed SARS-CoV-2 infection or an uninfected control (not recorded which). The gene calls are TRBV7-2 and TRBJ2-1, with 8 bases lining up with TRBD2. Here the CDR3 reads CASSLTGGPPFF. CDR3 nucleotide sequence: TGTGCCAGCTCACTAACGGGAGGGCCGCCGTTCTTC.